A selection of T cell receptor beta chains follows, all from one sample in a study of blood T cell repertoires in COVID-19. Using immunoSEQ multiplex PCR, the repertoire was profiled, and TCRdb retains in-frame clones only, with some absent. The data show about 80,000 clones, about four fifths seen once. Sequenced: peripheral blood. The source of these receptors is a woman aged 80 or older with acute or convalescent COVID-19. The CDR3 runs from the conserved cysteine through the conserved F or W. The D gene is left open where the match is weak. Clone size, where shown, is once, few, many, or a class for clones that have expanded.

J: TRBJ1-6; size: .; D: .; V: TRBV30; CDR3: CAWDSRSYNSPLHF; DNA: TGTGCCTGGGACTCCCGCTCCTATAATTCACCCCTCCACTTT
J: TRBJ2-3; size: .; D: .; V: TRBV10-3; CDR3: CATLSTADSTDTQYF; DNA: TGTGCCACCCTCTCGACAGCAGATTCCACAGATACGCAGTATTTT
J: TRBJ2-5; size: .; D: TRBD2; V: TRBV11-3; CDR3: CASSRGTSGGDTQYF; DNA: TGTGCCAGCAGCCGCGGGACTAGCGGGGGAGATACCCAGTACTTC
J: TRBJ1-1; size: few; D: TRBD1; V: TRBV28; CDR3: CASRQDRGVTEAFF; DNA: TGTGCCAGCAGACAGGACAGGGGGGTTACTGAAGCTTTCTTT
J: TRBJ2-2; size: .; D: .; V: TRBV5-4; CDR3: CASSLPVGQGLTGELFF; DNA: TGTGCCAGCAGCCTCCCGGTCGGTCAGGGACTCACCGGGGAGCTGTTTTTT
J: TRBJ2-3; size: .; D: .; V: TRBV3-1/TRBV3-2; CDR3: CASSQVFELTDTQYF; DNA: TGTGCCAGCAGCCAAGTTTTCGAGCTTACAGATACGCAGTATTTT
J: TRBJ2-7; size: .; D: .; V: TRBV6-5; CDR3: CASSLDHGQTYEQYF; DNA: TGTGCCAGCAGTCTAGACCATGGACAGACCTACGAGCAGTACTTC
J: TRBJ2-1; size: few; D: .; V: TRBV7-3; CDR3: CASSLGGPMNEQFF; DNA: TGTGCCAGCAGCCTGGGGGGGCCGATGAATGAGCAGTTCTTC
J: TRBJ1-1; size: .; D: .; V: TRBV3-1/TRBV3-2; CDR3: CASSQGTRGTEAFF; DNA: TGTGCCAGCAGCCAAGGGACGCGGGGCACTGAAGCTTTCTTT
J: TRBJ2-5; size: .; D: .; V: TRBV11-3; CDR3: CASSLVPGLLETQYF; DNA: TGTGCCAGCAGCTTAGTTCCAGGGTTATTGGAGACCCAGTACTTC
J: TRBJ1-6; size: few; D: .; V: TRBV4-2; CDR3: CASSQSADSRIGDNSPLHF; DNA: TGTGCCAGCAGCCAGAGCGCAGACTCGAGAATAGGGGATAATTCACCCCTCCACTTT
J: TRBJ2-7; size: .; D: TRBD2; V: TRBV6-5; CDR3: CASSRGGGAGREQYF; DNA: TGTGCCAGCAGCCGAGGCGGGGGGGCCGGGCGCGAGCAGTACTTC
J: TRBJ1-1; size: .; D: .; V: TRBV6-5; CDR3: CASSNRALNTEAFF; DNA: TGTGCCAGCAGTAACAGGGCCTTGAACACTGAAGCTTTCTTT
J: TRBJ2-7; size: .; D: .; V: TRBV28; CDR3: CASSSGVQYYEQYF; DNA: TGTGCCAGCAGTTCAGGGGTACAATACTACGAGCAGTACTTC
J: TRBJ2-6; size: .; D: TRBD1; V: TRBV7-7; CDR3: CASSRGGTGGGANVLTF; DNA: TGTGCTAGCAGCAGAGGTGGGACAGGTGGGGGGGCCAACGTCCTGACTTTC
J: TRBJ1-1; size: once; D: .; V: TRBV27; CDR3: CASSLAGNTEAFF; DNA: TGTGCCAGCAGTTTAGCCGGGAACACTGAAGCTTTCTTT
J: TRBJ2-5; size: .; D: .; V: TRBV7-2; CDR3: CASSAYGETQYF; DNA: TGTGCCAGCAGCGCGTACGGGGAGACCCAGTACTTC
J: TRBJ1-5; size: .; D: TRBD1; V: TRBV19; CDR3: CASSMGRGPDYSNQPQHF; DNA: TGTGCCAGTAGTATGGGCAGGGGGCCGGATTATAGCAATCAGCCCCAGCATTTT
J: TRBJ2-3; size: .; D: TRBD1; V: TRBV7-6; CDR3: CATKTGITDTQYF; DNA: TGTGCCACCAAGACAGGGATAACAGATACGCAGTATTTT
J: TRBJ1-5; size: .; D: TRBD1; V: TRBV5-1; CDR3: CASSLGQGAGNQPQHF; DNA: TGCGCCAGCAGCCTAGGACAGGGGGCGGGCAATCAGCCCCAGCATTTT
J: TRBJ2-7; size: .; D: TRBD1; V: TRBV9; CDR3: CASSAVGTGTLYEQYF; DNA: TGTGCCAGCAGCGCGGTGGGGACAGGGACCCTATACGAGCAGTACTTC
J: TRBJ2-5; size: .; D: TRBD1; V: TRBV11-2; CDR3: CASSLARGIGVTQYF; DNA: TGTGCCAGCAGCTTAGCCAGGGGGATAGGTGTGACCCAGTACTTC
J: TRBJ1-3; size: .; D: TRBD1; V: TRBV30; CDR3: CAWSLGQDGNTIYF; DNA: TGTGCCTGGAGTTTGGGACAGGATGGAAACACCATATATTTT
J: TRBJ2-7; size: .; D: .; V: TRBV6-6; CDR3: CASKPGATYEQYF; DNA: TGTGCCAGCAAACCGGGAGCTACTTACGAGCAGTACTTC
J: TRBJ1-1; size: .; D: .; V: TRBV28; CDR3: CASSYNRDMYEAFF; DNA: TGTGCCAGCAGTTACAACCGGGACATGTACGAAGCTTTCTTT
J: TRBJ1-5; size: .; D: .; V: TRBV21-1; CDR3: CASSKAGGSHQPQHF; DNA: TGTGCCAGCAGCAAAGCTGGGGGGTCCCACCAGCCCCAGCATTTT
J: TRBJ1-2; size: .; D: .; V: TRBV4-2; CDR3: CASSFSPTGSDGYTF; DNA: TGTGCCAGCAGCTTCTCCCCCACAGGGTCCGACGGCTACACCTTC
J: TRBJ1-1; size: .; D: TRBD1; V: TRBV6-2/TRBV6-3; CDR3: CASSPHTPGTGVNTEAFF; DNA: TGTGCCAGCAGCCCACATACCCCCGGGACAGGGGTGAACACTGAAGCTTTCTTT
J: TRBJ1-6; size: .; D: TRBD1; V: TRBV18; CDR3: CASSPLTGDNSPLHF; DNA: TGTGCCAGCTCACCTTTGACAGGGGACAATTCACCCCTCCACTTT
J: TRBJ2-1; size: .; D: .; V: TRBV7-2; CDR3: CASSLGGISYNEQFF; DNA: TGTGCCAGCAGCTTAGGAGGGATCTCCTACAATGAGCAGTTCTTC
J: TRBJ1-1; size: .; D: .; V: TRBV7-3; CDR3: CASSSSPGDEAFF; DNA: TGTGCCAGCAGCTCATCTCCCGGGGATGAAGCTTTCTTT
J: TRBJ2-7; size: .; D: TRBD1; V: TRBV19; CDR3: CASSTRTGAYEQYF; DNA: TGTGCCAGTAGTACCAGGACAGGGGCTTACGAGCAGTACTTC
J: TRBJ2-5; size: .; D: TRBD2; V: TRBV19; CDR3: CASSTRTSRKDRETQYF; DNA: TGTGCCAGTAGTACTCGGACTAGCCGTAAAGACAGGGAGACCCAGTACTTC
J: TRBJ2-2; size: .; D: TRBD1; V: TRBV4-1; CDR3: CASSQGDRFTGELFF; DNA: TGCGCCAGCAGCCAAGGGGACAGGTTCACCGGGGAGCTGTTTTTT
J: TRBJ2-5; size: .; D: .; V: TRBV9; CDR3: CASSVGSGSGGETQYF; DNA: TGTGCCAGCAGCGTAGGGTCAGGCTCAGGAGGAGAGACCCAGTACTTC
J: TRBJ1-2; size: .; D: TRBD1; V: TRBV24-1; CDR3: CATSDQGAYGYTF; DNA: TGTGCCACCAGTGACCAGGGGGCGTATGGCTACACCTTC
J: TRBJ1-4; size: .; D: .; V: TRBV3-1/TRBV3-2; CDR3: CASSYLGGKLFF; DNA: TGTGCCAGCAGCTACCTCGGCGGCAAACTGTTTTTT
J: TRBJ2-7; size: .; D: .; V: TRBV6-5; CDR3: CASKLAAGVEQYF; DNA: TGTGCCAGCAAATTAGCGGCCGGCGTAGAGCAGTACTTC
J: TRBJ2-7; size: once; D: TRBD2; V: TRBV24-1; CDR3: CATSDGGTSGSYEQYF; DNA: TGTGCCACCAGTGATGGAGGGACTAGCGGCTCCTACGAGCAGTACTTC
J: TRBJ2-5; size: .; D: TRBD1; V: TRBV6-6; CDR3: CASSTGTGIQETQYF; DNA: TGTGCCAGCAGCACCGGGACAGGGATCCAGGAGACCCAGTACTTC
J: TRBJ2-1; size: .; D: TRBD1; V: TRBV5-1; CDR3: CASSPPGQGDNEQFF; DNA: TGCGCCAGCAGCCCCCCGGGACAGGGGGACAATGAGCAGTTCTTC
J: TRBJ1-2; size: once; D: TRBD1; V: TRBV7-8; CDR3: CASSSSPGQGARGYTF; DNA: TGTGCCAGCAGCTCGTCTCCGGGACAGGGGGCACGGGGCTACACCTTC
J: TRBJ1-2; size: .; D: .; V: TRBV5-1; CDR3: CASSMVTGPDGGYTF; DNA: TGCGCCAGCAGTATGGTGACAGGCCCGGATGGTGGCTACACCTTC
J: TRBJ1-4; size: few; D: TRBD1; V: TRBV30; CDR3: CAWNPGQTNEKLFF; DNA: TGTGCCTGGAACCCGGGACAGACAAATGAAAAACTGTTTTTT
J: TRBJ1-1; size: .; D: .; V: TRBV28; CDR3: CASSLIRGGYKEAFF; DNA: TGTGCCAGCAGTCTGATTCGGGGGGGGTATAAGGAAGCTTTCTTT
J: TRBJ1-2; size: .; D: TRBD1; V: TRBV30; CDR3: CAWPRPGGGYTF; DNA: TGTGCCTGGCCCCGGCCAGGGGGTGGCTACACCTTC
J: TRBJ2-1; size: .; D: TRBD2; V: TRBV5-1; CDR3: CASTFQVGGSGYNEQFF; DNA: TGCGCCAGCACTTTCCAAGTCGGGGGGTCTGGATACAATGAGCAGTTCTTC
J: TRBJ2-3; size: .; D: TRBD2; V: TRBV11-2; CDR3: CASSLERGGPKRYF; DNA: TGTGCCAGCAGCTTGGAGCGGGGGGGCCCGAAGCGGTATTTT
J: TRBJ2-1; size: .; D: TRBD1; V: TRBV4-1; CDR3: CASSQDGTGWGEQFF; DNA: TGCGCCAGCAGCCAAGATGGGACAGGCTGGGGTGAGCAGTTCTTC
J: TRBJ1-4; size: .; D: .; V: TRBV5-8; CDR3: CASSFTSGEGEKLFF; DNA: TGTGCCAGCAGCTTTACCTCCGGGGAAGGAGAAAAACTGTTTTTT
J: TRBJ1-1; size: .; D: .; V: TRBV28; CDR3: CASLGANTEAFF; DNA: TGTGCCAGTCTAGGGGCGAACACTGAAGCTTTCTTT
J: TRBJ1-2; size: .; D: TRBD1; V: TRBV6-5; CDR3: CASRPGTGWGYTF; DNA: TGTGCCAGCAGGCCGGGGACAGGCTGGGGCTACACCTTC
J: TRBJ2-7; size: .; D: .; V: TRBV21-1; CDR3: CASSPGQGYSFYEQYF; DNA: TGTGCCAGCAGCCCCGGACAGGGATATTCGTTCTACGAGCAGTACTTC
J: TRBJ1-3; size: .; D: .; V: TRBV7-8; CDR3: CASSGRGSGNTIYF; DNA: TGTGCCAGCAGCGGCAGGGGCTCTGGAAACACCATATATTTT
J: TRBJ1-4; size: .; D: TRBD1; V: TRBV25-1; CDR3: CASSGGQGIWEKLFF; DNA: TGTGCCAGCAGTGGGGGACAGGGAATTTGGGAAAAACTGTTTTTT
J: TRBJ2-1; size: .; D: .; V: TRBV5-6; CDR3: CASSLWGRVEQFF; DNA: TGTGCCAGCAGCTTATGGGGGCGGGTTGAGCAGTTCTTC
J: TRBJ2-2; size: .; D: .; V: TRBV9; CDR3: CASSVEASNTGELFF; DNA: TGTGCCAGCAGCGTTGAAGCCTCGAACACCGGGGAGCTGTTTTTT
J: TRBJ1-2; size: .; D: TRBD1; V: TRBV7-2; CDR3: CASSLTESGGLNYGYTF; DNA: TGTGCCAGCAGCTTAACCGAATCAGGGGGCCTCAACTATGGCTACACCTTC